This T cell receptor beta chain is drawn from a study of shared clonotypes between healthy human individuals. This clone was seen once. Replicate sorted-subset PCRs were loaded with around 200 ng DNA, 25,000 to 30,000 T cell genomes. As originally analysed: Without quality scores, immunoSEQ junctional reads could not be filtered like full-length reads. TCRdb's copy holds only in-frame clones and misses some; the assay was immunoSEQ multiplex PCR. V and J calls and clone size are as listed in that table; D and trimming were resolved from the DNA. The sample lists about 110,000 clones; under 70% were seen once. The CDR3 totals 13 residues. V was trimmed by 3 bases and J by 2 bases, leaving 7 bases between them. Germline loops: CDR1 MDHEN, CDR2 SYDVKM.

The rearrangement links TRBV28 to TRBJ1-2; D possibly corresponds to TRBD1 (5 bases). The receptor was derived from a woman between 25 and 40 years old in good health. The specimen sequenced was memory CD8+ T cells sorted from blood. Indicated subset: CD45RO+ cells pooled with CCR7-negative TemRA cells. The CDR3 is CASSLDKNYGYTF. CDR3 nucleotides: TGTGCCAGCAGTTTGGACAAAAACTATGGCTACACCTTC.